This TCR beta chain was obtained from a study of response to subunit inactivated influenza vaccine. TCRdb re-called the RT-PCR reads with MiXCR, one entry per CDR3 protein. The sample has 200,000 to 300,000 distinct CDR3 sequences; over 9% are singletons. V trimming: 2 bases; J trimming: 4 bases; junction bases outside the gene matches: 4. The germline V gene encodes CDR1 KGHSH and CDR2 LQKENI. This CDR3 spans 16 amino acids. General observations from the study: Researchers suggested that each seasonal influenza vaccination recruits few new T cells.

This clonotype appeared a few times. Its target is not known. V is TRBV18 and J is TRBJ2-1; 11 bases line up with TRBD2. The material sequenced was non-naive T cells sorted from PBMCs, taken 14 to 15 days before vaccination. This sequence originates from a man aged 50-60 years who received an inactivated influenza vaccine. The CDR3 loop is CASSPAGTSGYNEQFF. As DNA, the CDR3 is TGTGCCAGCTCACCAGCCGGGACTAGCGGTTACAATGAGCAGTTCTTC.